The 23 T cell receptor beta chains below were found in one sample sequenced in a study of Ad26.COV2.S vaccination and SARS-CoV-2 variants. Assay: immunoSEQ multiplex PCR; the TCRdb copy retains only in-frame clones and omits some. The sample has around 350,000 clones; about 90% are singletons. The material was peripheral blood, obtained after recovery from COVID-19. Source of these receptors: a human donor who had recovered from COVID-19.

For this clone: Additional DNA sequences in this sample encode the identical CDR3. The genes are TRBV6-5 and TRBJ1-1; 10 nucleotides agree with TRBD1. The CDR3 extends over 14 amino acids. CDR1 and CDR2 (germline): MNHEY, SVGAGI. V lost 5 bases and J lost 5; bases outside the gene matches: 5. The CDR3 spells CASSRQGAGTEAFF. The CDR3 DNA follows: TGTGCCAGCAGTAGACAGGGGGCGGGAACTGAAGCTTTCTTT.

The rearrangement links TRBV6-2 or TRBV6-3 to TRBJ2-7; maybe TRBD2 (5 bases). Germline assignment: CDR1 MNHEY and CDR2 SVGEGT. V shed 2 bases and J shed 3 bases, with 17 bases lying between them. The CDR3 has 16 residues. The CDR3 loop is CASSYPPLGASYEQYF. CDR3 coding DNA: TGTGCCAGCAGTTACCCCCCCCTGGGAGCCAGCTACGAGCAGTACTTC.

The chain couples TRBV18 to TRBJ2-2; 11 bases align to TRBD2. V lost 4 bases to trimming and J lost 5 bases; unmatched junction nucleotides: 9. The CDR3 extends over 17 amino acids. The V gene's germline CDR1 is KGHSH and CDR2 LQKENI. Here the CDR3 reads CASSLSTSGVATGELFF. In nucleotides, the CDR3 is TGTGCCAGCTCACTATCGACTAGCGGGGTGGCTACCGGGGAGCTGTTTTTT. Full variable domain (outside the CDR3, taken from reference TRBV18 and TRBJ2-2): NAGVMQNPRHLVRRRGQEARLRCSPMKGHSHVYWYRQLPEEGLKFMVYLQKENIIDESGMPKERFSAEFPKEGPSILRIQQVVRGDSAAYFCASSLSTSGVATGELFFGEGSRLTVL.

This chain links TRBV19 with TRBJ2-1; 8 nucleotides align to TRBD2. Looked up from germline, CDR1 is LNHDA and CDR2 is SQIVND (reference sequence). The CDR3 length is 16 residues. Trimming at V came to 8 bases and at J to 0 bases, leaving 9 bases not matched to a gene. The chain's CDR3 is CASVAGSASSYNEQFF. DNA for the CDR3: TGTGCCAGTGTAGCGGGGTCGGCGAGCTCCTACAATGAGCAGTTCTTC.

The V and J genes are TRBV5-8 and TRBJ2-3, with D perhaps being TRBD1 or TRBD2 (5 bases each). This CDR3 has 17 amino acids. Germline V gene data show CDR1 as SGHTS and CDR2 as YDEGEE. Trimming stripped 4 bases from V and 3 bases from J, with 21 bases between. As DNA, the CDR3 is TGTGCCAGCAGCCTCCGGGACCCGAATTATTGGACAGATACGCAGTATTTT. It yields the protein CASSLRDPNYWTDTQYF.

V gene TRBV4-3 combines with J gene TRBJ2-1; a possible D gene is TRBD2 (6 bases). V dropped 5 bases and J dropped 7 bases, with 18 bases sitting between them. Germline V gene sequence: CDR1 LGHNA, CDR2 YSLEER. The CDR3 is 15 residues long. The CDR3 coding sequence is TGCGCCAGCAGCTCAAGCCCAACGGGGGTGAATGAGCAGTTCTTC. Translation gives CASSSSPTGVNEQFF.

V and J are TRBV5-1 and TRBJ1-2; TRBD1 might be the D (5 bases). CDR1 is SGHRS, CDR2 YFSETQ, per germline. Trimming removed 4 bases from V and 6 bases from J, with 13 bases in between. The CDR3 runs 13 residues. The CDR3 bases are TGCGCCAGCAGCGCCGAAGGGGAGGATGGCTACACCTTC. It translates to CASSAEGEDGYTF.

In nucleotides, the CDR3 is TGCGCCAGCAGCTTGGCCCCCTCTGGAAACACCATATATTTT. The encoded protein is CASSLAPSGNTIYF. The chain combines TRBV5-1 with TRBJ1-3; D is ambiguous. The ends were cut back, 0 bases at V and 0 bases at J, with 4 bases in the middle. Germline V gene data show CDR1 as SGHRS and CDR2 as YFSETQ. The CDR3 has 14 amino acids. Complete variable domain (other parts from reference TRBV5-1 and TRBJ1-3): KAGVTQTPRYLIKTRGQQVTLSCSPISGHRSVSWYQQTPGQGLQFLFEYFSETQRNKGNFPGRFSGRQFSNSRSEMNVSTLELGDSALYLCASSLAPSGNTIYFGEGSWLTVV.

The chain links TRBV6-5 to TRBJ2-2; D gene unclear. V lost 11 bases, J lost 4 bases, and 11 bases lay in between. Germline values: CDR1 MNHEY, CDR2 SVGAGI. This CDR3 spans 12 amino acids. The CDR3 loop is CAPPGFTGELFF. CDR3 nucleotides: TGTGCCCCGCCAGGATTCACCGGGGAGCTGTTTTTT.

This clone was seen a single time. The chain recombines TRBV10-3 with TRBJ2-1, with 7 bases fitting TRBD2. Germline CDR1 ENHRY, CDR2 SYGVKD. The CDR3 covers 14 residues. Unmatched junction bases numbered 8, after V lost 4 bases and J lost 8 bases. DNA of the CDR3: TGTGCCATCAGTGTTACCGGGGGGAAGGATGAGCAGTTCTTC. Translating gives CAISVTGGKDEQFF.

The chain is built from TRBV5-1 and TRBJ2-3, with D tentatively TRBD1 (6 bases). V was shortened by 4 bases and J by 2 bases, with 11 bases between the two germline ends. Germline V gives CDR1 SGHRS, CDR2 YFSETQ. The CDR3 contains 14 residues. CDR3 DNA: TGCGCCAGCAGCCTAGGGGGATACACAGATACGCAGTATTTT. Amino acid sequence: CASSLGGYTDTQYF.

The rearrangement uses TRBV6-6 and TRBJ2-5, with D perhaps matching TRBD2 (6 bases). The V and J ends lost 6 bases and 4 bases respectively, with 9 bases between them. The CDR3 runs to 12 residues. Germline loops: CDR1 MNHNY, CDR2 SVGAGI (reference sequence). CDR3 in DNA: TGTGCCAGCAGCGCGGGAATAGAGACCCAGTACTTC. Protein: CASSAGIETQYF.

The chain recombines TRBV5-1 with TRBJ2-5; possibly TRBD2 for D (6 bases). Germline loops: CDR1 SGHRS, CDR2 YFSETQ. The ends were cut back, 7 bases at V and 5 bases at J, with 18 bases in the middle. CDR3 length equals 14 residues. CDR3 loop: CASGAGTVLETQYF. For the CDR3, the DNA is TGCGCCAGCGGGGCAGGGACTGTCCTCGAGACCCAGTACTTC.

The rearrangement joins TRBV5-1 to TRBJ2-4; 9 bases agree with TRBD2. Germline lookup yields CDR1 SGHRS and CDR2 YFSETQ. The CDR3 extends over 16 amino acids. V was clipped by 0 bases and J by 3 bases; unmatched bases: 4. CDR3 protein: CASSLGSGGHKNIQYF. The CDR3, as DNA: TGCGCCAGCAGCTTGGGTAGCGGGGGACACAAAAACATTCAGTACTTC.

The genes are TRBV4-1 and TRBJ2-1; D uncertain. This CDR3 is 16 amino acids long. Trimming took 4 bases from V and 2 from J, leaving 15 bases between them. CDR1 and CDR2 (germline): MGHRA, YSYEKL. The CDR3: CASSRTRSDTYNEQFF. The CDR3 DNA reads TGCGCCAGCAGCCGAACAAGGTCAGACACCTACAATGAGCAGTTCTTC.

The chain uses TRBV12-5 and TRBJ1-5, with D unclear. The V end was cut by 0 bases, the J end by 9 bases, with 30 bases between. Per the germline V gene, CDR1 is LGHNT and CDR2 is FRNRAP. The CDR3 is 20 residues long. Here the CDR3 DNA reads TGTGCTAGTGGTTTGGTAAACGGCAGGCCCCAAACGTCAAGGAGAAGGCCCCAGCATTTT. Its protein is CASGLVNGRPQTSRRRPQHF.

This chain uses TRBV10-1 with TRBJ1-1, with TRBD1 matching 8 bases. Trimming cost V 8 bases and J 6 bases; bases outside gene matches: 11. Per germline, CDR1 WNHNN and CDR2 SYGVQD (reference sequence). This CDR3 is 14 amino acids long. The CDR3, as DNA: TGCGCCAGCCGAGCCTCCCAGGGGGCGGCTGAAGCTTTCTTT. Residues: CASRASQGAAEAFF.

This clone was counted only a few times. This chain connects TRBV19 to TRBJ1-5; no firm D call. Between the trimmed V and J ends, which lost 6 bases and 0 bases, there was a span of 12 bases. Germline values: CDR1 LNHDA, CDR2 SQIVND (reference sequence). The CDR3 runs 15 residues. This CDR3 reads CASSLMGVSNQPQHF. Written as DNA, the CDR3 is TGTGCCAGTAGCTTGATGGGAGTTAGCAATCAGCCCCAGCATTTT.

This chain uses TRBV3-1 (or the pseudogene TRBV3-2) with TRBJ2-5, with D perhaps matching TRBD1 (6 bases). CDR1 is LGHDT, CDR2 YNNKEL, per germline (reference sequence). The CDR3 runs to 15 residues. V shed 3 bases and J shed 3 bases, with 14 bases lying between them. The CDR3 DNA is TGTGCCAGCAGCCAGACGGTGGCAGGGGAAGAGACCCAGTACTTC. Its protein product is CASSQTVAGEETQYF.

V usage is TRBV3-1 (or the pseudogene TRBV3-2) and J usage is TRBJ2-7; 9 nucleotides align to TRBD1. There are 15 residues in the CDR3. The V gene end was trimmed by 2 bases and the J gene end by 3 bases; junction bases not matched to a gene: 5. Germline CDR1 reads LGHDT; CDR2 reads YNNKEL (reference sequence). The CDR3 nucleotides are TGTGCCAGCAGCCAACAACCGGGACAGGGCTACGAGCAGTACTTC. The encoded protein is CASSQQPGQGYEQYF.

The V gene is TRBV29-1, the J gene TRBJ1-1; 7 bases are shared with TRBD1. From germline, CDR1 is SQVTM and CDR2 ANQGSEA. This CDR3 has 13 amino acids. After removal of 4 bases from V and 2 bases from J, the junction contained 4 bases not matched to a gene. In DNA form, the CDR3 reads TGCAGCGTTGGACAGGGAGAAAACACTGAAGCTTTCTTT. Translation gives CSVGQGENTEAFF.

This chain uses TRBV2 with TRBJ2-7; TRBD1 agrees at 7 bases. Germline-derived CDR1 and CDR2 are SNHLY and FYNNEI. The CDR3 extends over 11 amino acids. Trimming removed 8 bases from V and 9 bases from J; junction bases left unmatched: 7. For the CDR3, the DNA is TGTGCCAGCCTTGGGGACAGCCGGCAGTACTTC. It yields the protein CASLGDSRQYF.

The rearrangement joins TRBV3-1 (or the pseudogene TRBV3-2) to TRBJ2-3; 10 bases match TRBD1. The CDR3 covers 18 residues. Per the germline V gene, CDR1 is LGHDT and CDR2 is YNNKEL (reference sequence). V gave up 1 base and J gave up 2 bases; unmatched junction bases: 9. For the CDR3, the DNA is TGTGCCAGCAGCCAAGGAAGACAGGGGGCGAAGTCCACAGATACGCAGTATTTT. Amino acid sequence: CASSQGRQGAKSTDTQYF.